The 23 T cell receptor beta chains reported below all come from one sample, sequenced in a study of cytotoxic CD8 clonotypes in ibrutinib-treated CLL. Only in-frame clones appear in the TCRdb table, and some are missing; sequencing was by immunoSEQ multiplex PCR. The sample has 140,000 to 150,000 clones; 70% to 80% are singletons. This specimen consisted of PBMCs, obtained after 24 months of ibrutinib treatment. Source of these receptors: a human donor with chronic lymphocytic leukemia.

The J gene is TRBJ2-7, the V gene TRBV6-6; D is possibly TRBD1 (6 bases). V lost 6 bases, J lost 3 bases, and 18 bases lay in between. The CDR3 has 15 amino acids. CDR1 and CDR2 from the germline V gene are MNHNY and SVGAGI (reference sequence). In nucleotides, the CDR3 is TGTGCCAGCAGCCCCCACAGGGAAGAGATCTACGAGCAGTACTTC. Residues: CASSPHREEIYEQYF.

Details on this clone: This clone may be a read error of a much larger clone one base away. The chain combines TRBV19 with TRBJ2-5, with D uncertain. V lost 3 bases to trimming and J lost 5 bases, with 4 bases between them. The CDR3 spans 11 residues. Germline V lookup: CDR1 LNHDA, CDR2 SQIVND (reference sequence). This CDR3 reads CASSMRETQYF. The DNA of the CDR3 is TGTGCCAGTAGTATGCGGGAGACCCAGTACTTC.

This chain connects TRBV6-6 to TRBJ2-1; D possibly corresponds to TRBD2 (6 bases). Germline assignment: CDR1 MNHNY and CDR2 SVGAGI (reference sequence). The CDR3 extends over 15 amino acids. The V end lost 7 bases, the J end lost 10 bases, and 23 bases lay between the germline ends. The CDR3 protein is CASTQGGGSWGEQFF. DNA of the CDR3: TGTGCCAGCACGCAGGGTGGGGGGAGCTGGGGGGAGCAGTTCTTC.

J is TRBJ1-1 and V is TRBV7-8; tentative D call: TRBD1 (5 bases). Germline V gene data show CDR1 as SGHVS and CDR2 as FQNEAQ. This CDR3 region has 18 residues. V was clipped by 2 bases and J by 3 bases, with 22 bases between them. CDR3 nucleotides: TGTGCCAGCAGCTTATGGTGGGACTTGCGCCGATTGGACACTGAAGCTTTCTTT. This sequence encodes CASSLWWDLRRLDTEAFF.

The chain links TRBV6-5 to TRBJ1-1; possibly TRBD1 for D (5 bases). Trimming shortened V by 0 bases and J by 6 bases, and 14 bases separated the two germline ends. Germline V CDR1 and CDR2: MNHEY, SVGAGI. CDR3 length: 15 amino acids. CDR3 sequence: CASSYSPTRGAEAFF. The CDR3 coding sequence is TGTGCCAGCAGTTACTCCCCGACACGGGGCGCTGAAGCTTTCTTT.

The chain combines TRBV7-6 with TRBJ2-2; 7 positions match TRBD2. Trimming took 5 bases from V and 1 from J; bases not matched to a gene: 7. In germline, CDR1 is SGHVS, CDR2 FNYEAQ. This CDR3 spans 16 amino acids. The CDR3 is CASSPLARGNTGELFF. As DNA, the CDR3 is TGTGCCAGCAGCCCACTAGCGAGGGGGAACACCGGGGAGCTGTTTTTT.

This clone was detected only a few times. The genes are TRBV7-2 and TRBJ1-4, with D unclear. Germline lookup yields CDR1 SGHTA and CDR2 FQGNSA. V lost 2 bases, J lost 10 bases, and 17 bases lay in between. The CDR3 is made up of 15 amino acids. In DNA form, the CDR3 reads TGTGCCAGCAGCTTATCCCCGGCGGGTCCGGGAAAACTGTTTTTT. Translated: CASSLSPAGPGKLFF.

The gene calls are TRBV19 and TRBJ2-2; 10 nucleotides line up with TRBD2. The V and J ends lost 6 bases and 4 bases, in that order; junction bases with no gene match: 5. This CDR3 region has 15 residues. Germline V gene sequence: CDR1 LNHDA, CDR2 SQIVND (reference sequence). The CDR3 region has the DNA TGTGCCAGTAGCCCGCCTAGCGGGGGCACCGGGGAGCTGTTTTTT. This codes for CASSPPSGGTGELFF.

The rearrangement links TRBV19 to TRBJ1-1; TRBD1 agrees at 8 bases. This CDR3 has 12 amino acids. Germline CDR1 and CDR2: LNHDA and SQIVND (reference sequence). Trimming cost V 5 bases and J 10 bases; bases outside gene matches: 6. CDR3 in amino acids: CASSSRTGRAFF. In DNA, the CDR3 is TGTGCCAGTAGTTCTAGGACAGGGCGAGCTTTCTTT.

The chain is built from TRBV9 and TRBJ2-1; the match to TRBD2 covers 11 bases. After removal of 1 base from V and 5 bases from J, the junction contained 8 bases not matched to a gene. Germline V CDR1 and CDR2: SGDLS, YYNGEE. The CDR3 contains 17 residues. DNA for the CDR3: TGTGCCAGCAGCGTACAAGCGGGACTAGCGGCCCACAATGAGCAGTTCTTC. It yields the protein CASSVQAGLAAHNEQFF.

V and J are TRBV19 and TRBJ2-5; unclear D gene. The V end was cut by 1 base, the J end by 9 bases, with 12 bases between. Germline V gene sequence: CDR1 LNHDA, CDR2 SQIVND (reference sequence). CDR3 length equals 13 residues. DNA of the CDR3: TGTGCCAGTAGTATAGGGGTCCTTTCGGCCCAGTACTTC. Translation: CASSIGVLSAQYF.

The rearrangement joins TRBV7-2 to TRBJ2-2; 7 nucleotides agree with TRBD1. CDR1 is SGHTA, CDR2 FQGNSA, per germline. J was trimmed by 3 bases and V by 3 bases; bases with no gene match: 4. CDR3 length: 15 residues. The CDR3 coding sequence is TGTGCCAGCAGCTTGGGGACAGTGGACACCGGGGAGCTGTTTTTT. Its translation: CASSLGTVDTGELFF.

In its sample, this clone was seen once. J is TRBJ2-3 and V is TRBV19, with 13 bases matching TRBD2. CDR1 and CDR2 from the germline V gene are LNHDA and SQIVND (reference sequence). This CDR3 comprises 16 residues. The V and J ends lost 3 bases and 5 bases, in that order; junction bases with no gene match: 5. As DNA, the CDR3 is TGTGCCAGTAGTATGAGAACTAGCGGGAGGGGAGATACGCAGTATTTT. Translated, it gives CASSMRTSGRGDTQYF.

This rearrangement joins TRBV2 to TRBJ2-7; 10 bases match TRBD1. Germline-derived CDR1 and CDR2 are SNHLY and FYNNEI. The CDR3 sequence is 14 residues long. The V segment lost 6 bases and the J segment 4 bases; nucleotides outside the gene matches: 6. CDR3 coding DNA: TGTGCCAGCAGGGACGGACAGGGGGGGTACGAGCAGTACTTC. The encoded protein is CASRDGQGGYEQYF.

The chain employs TRBV5-4 and TRBJ2-3, with D possibly being TRBD2 (7 bases). Trimming removed 4 bases from V and 7 bases from J, with 19 bases in between. From germline, CDR1 is SGHNT and CDR2 YYREEE (reference sequence). The CDR3 is 15 amino acids. The CDR3 DNA reads TGTGCCAGCAGCCCGGCGGGGGCGTTGGGTAATACGCAGTATTTT. Translated, it gives CASSPAGALGNTQYF.

This clone was seen a few times. This chain joins TRBV7-9 and TRBJ2-2; TRBD2 matches 10 bases. The CDR3 length is 18 residues. With V trimmed by 10 bases and J by 6 bases, 20 bases remained unmatched. CDR1 and CDR2 from the germline V gene are SEHNR and FQNEAQ (reference sequence). CDR3 in DNA: TGTGCCACCAAGTCCCCAAGCGGGAGGGGCACCGGCCCCGGGGAGCTGTTTTTT. Its translation is CATKSPSGRGTGPGELFF.

The V call is TRBV27, the J call TRBJ2-6; the D call may be TRBD1 or TRBD2 (5 bases each). CDR1 and CDR2 (germline): MNHEY, SMNVEV (reference sequence). V lost 0 bases, J lost 3 bases, and 12 bases lay in between. The CDR3 is made up of 17 amino acids. The CDR3 sequence: CASSLSDGTLGANVLTF. For the CDR3, the DNA is TGTGCCAGCAGTTTATCGGATGGGACGCTTGGGGCCAACGTCCTGACTTTC. The complete variable domain, with remaining parts taken from reference TRBV27 and TRBJ2-6, reads EAQVTQNPRYLITVTGKKLTVTCSQNMNHEYMSWYRQDPGLGLRQIYYSMNVEVTDKGDVPEGYKVSRKEKRNFPLILESPSPNQTSLYFCASSLSDGTLGANVLTFGAGSRLTVL.

The chain combines TRBV4-2 with TRBJ2-5; D unclear. Germline loops: CDR1 LGHNA, CDR2 YNFKEQ. The V and J ends lost 1 base and 1 base respectively, with 10 bases between them. This CDR3 is 15 amino acids long. CDR3 sequence (DNA): TGTGCCAGCAGCCAAGGGTTCGGCGCCCAAGAGACCCAGTACTTC. Amino acid sequence: CASSQGFGAQETQYF.

The chain is built from TRBV19 and TRBJ1-1; D is unresolved. The length of the CDR3 is 15 residues. The germline V and J ends were trimmed by 2 bases and 0 bases, with 10 bases remaining between them. CDR1 is LNHDA and CDR2 is SQIVND in the germline V gene (reference sequence). The CDR3 DNA is TGTGCCAGTAGTATACGTGGCAGCCTGAACACTGAAGCTTTCTTT. Translated, it gives CASSIRGSLNTEAFF.

The chain has TRBV11-2 and TRBJ2-2; 8 bases line up with TRBD2. V lost 7 bases to trimming and J lost 4 bases; unmatched junction nucleotides: 8. The CDR3 consists of 15 residues. Germline V lookup: CDR1 SGHAT, CDR2 FQNNGV. CDR3 sequence (DNA): TGTGCCAGCACCGGCGGGACTAGAGGCACCGGGGAGCTGTTTTTT. Protein product: CASTGGTRGTGELFF.

The chain has TRBV20-1 and TRBJ2-7; no firm D call. This CDR3 is 11 amino acids long. V lost 6 bases and J lost 6, with 12 bases in between. The germline V gene encodes CDR1 DFQATT and CDR2 SNEGSKA (reference sequence). The CDR3 loop is CSAPQIVEQYF. In DNA, the CDR3 is TGCAGTGCCCCCCAAATAGTCGAGCAGTACTTC.

The V call is TRBV30, the J call TRBJ2-7; 11 nucleotides match TRBD1. The CDR3 loop spans 14 amino acids. CDR1 is GTSNPN and CDR2 is SVGIG in the germline V gene (reference sequence). V trimming: 7 bases; J trimming: 0 bases; junction bases outside the gene matches: 5. The CDR3 region is CASGTGGSSYEQYF. The CDR3 DNA reads as TGTGCCTCAGGGACAGGGGGGAGCTCCTACGAGCAGTACTTC.

This clone was recorded once. The rearrangement joins TRBV7-2 to TRBJ2-7; possible D gene TRBD2, 6 bases. CDR3 length equals 13 residues. V shed 5 bases and J shed 3 bases, with 11 bases lying between them. Germline CDR1 SGHTA, CDR2 FQGNSA. In DNA form, the CDR3 reads TGTGCCAGCAGCCGGGAGTTGGGCTACGAGCAGTACTTC. Translating gives CASSRELGYEQYF. Full variable domain (remainder filled in from reference TRBV7-2 and TRBJ2-7): GAGVSQSPSNKVTEKGKDVELRCDPISGHTALYWYRQSLGQGLEFLIYFQGNSAPDKSGLPSDRFSAERTGGSVSTLTIQRTQQEDSAVYLCASSRELGYEQYFGPGTRLTVT.